The T cell receptor beta chain described here comes from a study of T cell responses to AZD1222 COVID-19 vaccine. Study-level findings and limits: Clonal diversity may have been underestimated, and the donors were mostly white British, with more females than males. Two doses of AZD1222 preceded a rise in Spike-specific TCR breadth and depth. Sampling that yielded the repertoires occurred only after the peak T cell response. At baseline, just 6 or 7 AZD1222 recipients tested seropositive.

For this clone: Antigen unknown.

Using immunoSEQ multiplex PCR, the repertoire was profiled, and TCRdb retains in-frame clones only, with some absent. Of around 160,000 clones listed, around 92% are singletons. Deletions cut 6 bases from V and 0 bases from J, with 23 bases between. Per germline, CDR1 SNHLY and CDR2 FYNNEI. The CDR3 length is 18 residues. The TCR was taken from an adult who received the AZD1222 COVID-19 vaccine. The material was peripheral blood, obtained 28 days after the second AZD1222 dose. The chain links TRBV2 to TRBJ1-1; TRBD1 is a possible D gene (6 bases). CDR3 nucleotide sequence: TGTGCCAGCAGGGCTCGGACAGTCCTGGAAGTGCTGAACACTGAAGCTTTCTTT. It specifies CASRARTVLEVLNTEAFF.